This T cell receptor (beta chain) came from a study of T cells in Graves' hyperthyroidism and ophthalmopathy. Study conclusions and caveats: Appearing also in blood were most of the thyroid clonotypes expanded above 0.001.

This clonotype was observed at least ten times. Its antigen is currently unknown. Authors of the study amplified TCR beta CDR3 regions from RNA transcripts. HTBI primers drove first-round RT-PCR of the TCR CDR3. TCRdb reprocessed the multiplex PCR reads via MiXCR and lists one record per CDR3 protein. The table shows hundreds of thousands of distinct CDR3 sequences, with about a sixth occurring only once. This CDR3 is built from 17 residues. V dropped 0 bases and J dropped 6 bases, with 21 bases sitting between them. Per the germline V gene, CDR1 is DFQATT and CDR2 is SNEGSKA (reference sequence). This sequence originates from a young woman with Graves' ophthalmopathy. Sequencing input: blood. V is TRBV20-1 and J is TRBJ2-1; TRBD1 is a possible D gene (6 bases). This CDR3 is CSARDLYWTARGNEQFF. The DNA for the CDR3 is TGCAGTGCTAGAGATCTCTATTGGACAGCTAGAGGCAATGAGCAGTTCTTC.